The 24 T cell receptor beta chains given below trace back to one sample, sequenced in a study of early T cells in non-severe SARS-CoV-2 infection. TCRdb processed the 5' RACE reads anew with MiXCR; each CDR3 protein has one entry. The data contain 51,000 or so distinct CDR3 sequences, about 11% of them singletons. Input material: whole blood. These receptors came from an adult who was a healthcare worker with PCR-confirmed SARS-CoV-2 infection or an uninfected control (not recorded which).

The rearrangement joins TRBV20-1 to TRBJ2-3, with 8 bases identical to TRBD2. The ends lost 0 bases at V and 7 bases at J; junction bases unmatched: 9. The CDR3 runs to 15 residues. Germline V lookup: CDR1 DFQATT, CDR2 SNEGSKA (reference sequence). In DNA, the CDR3 is TGCAGTGCTAGAGATTCAGGAGCGGGGGCCAATACGCAGTATTTT. It translates to CSARDSGAGANTQYF.

The chain joins TRBV21-1 to TRBJ2-3; the table's D gene call, TRBD2, was not cross checked with the DNA. TRBV21-1 is marked as a pseudogene. The CDR3 is 14 residues long. This chain's CDR3 is CARGEVPYTDTQYF. The CDR3 DNA reads as TGTGCCAGAGGGGAGGTTCCCTACACAGATACGCAGTATTTT.

This clonotype was seen only a few times. The genes are TRBV18 and TRBJ2-7; 7 nucleotides match TRBD2. Losses at the gene ends were 3 bases for V and 4 bases for J; bases not matched to a gene: 12. This CDR3 has 16 amino acids. Germline V CDR1 and CDR2: KGHSH, LQKENI. DNA of the CDR3: TGTGCCAGCTCACCTTTAAAGGCCGGGGGGAAATACGAGCAGTACTTC. It is translated as CASSPLKAGGKYEQYF.

This clonotype was seen many times. The genes are TRBV7-3 and TRBJ1-1; possible D gene TRBD1, 6 bases. V was clipped by 7 bases and J by 9 bases, with 15 bases between them. This CDR3 region has 12 residues. From germline, CDR1 is SGHTA and CDR2 FQGTGA. CDR3 sequence reads: CASTSPGAKAFF. CDR3 DNA sequence: TGTGCCAGCACCAGCCCAGGGGCCAAAGCTTTCTTT.

The table lists this clonotype with a few counts. The chain is built from TRBV3-1 and TRBJ2-5; 7 nucleotides match TRBD2. The V and J ends lost 6 bases and 0 bases, in that order; junction bases with no gene match: 7. This CDR3 contains 15 residues. Looked up from germline, CDR1 is LGHDT and CDR2 is YNNKEL (reference sequence). Here the CDR3 reads CASRSLRGDQETQYF. The CDR3 coding sequence is TGTGCCAGCAGATCCCTCCGGGGGGACCAAGAGACCCAGTACTTC.

This clonotype occurred many times. The chain is built from TRBV3-1 and TRBJ2-7, with 7 bases lining up with TRBD2. This CDR3 comprises 17 residues. Germline values: CDR1 LGHDT, CDR2 YNNKEL (reference sequence). V shed 0 bases, J shed 3 bases, and the junction held 11 bases outside the gene matches. The CDR3 nucleotides are TGTGCCAGCAGCCAAGACAGTGAAGCGGGGATTGACTACGAGCAGTACTTC. Translated: CASSQDSEAGIDYEQYF.

V gene TRBV7-6 combines with J gene TRBJ2-1, with 9 nucleotides matching TRBD2. J gave up 4 bases and V 7 bases, and 11 bases lay outside the gene matches. In germline, CDR1 is SGHVS, CDR2 FNYEAQ. The CDR3 loop spans 16 amino acids. CDR3 coding DNA: TGTGCCAGCACCCCGGTCCCGACTAGCGGATACAATGAGCAGTTCTTC. Its translation is CASTPVPTSGYNEQFF.

This clonotype has at least ten counts. V usage is TRBV7-9 and J usage is TRBJ2-3; TRBD2 matches 9 bases. Germline CDR1 is SEHNR and CDR2 is FQNEAQ (reference sequence). Trimming at V came to 7 bases and at J to 3 bases, leaving 8 bases not matched to a gene. The CDR3 is 15 amino acids. This chain's CDR3 is CASTILAGPTDTQYF. In DNA, the CDR3 is TGTGCCAGCACCATCCTAGCGGGACCAACAGATACGCAGTATTTT.

This clonotype was seen repeatedly, ten times or more. The chain is built from TRBV5-1 and TRBJ2-7; TRBD2 is a possible D gene (7 bases). The CDR3 sequence is 16 residues long. The germline V and J ends were trimmed by 0 bases and 3 bases, with 16 bases remaining between them. CDR1 and CDR2 from the germline V gene are SGHRS and YFSETQ. For the CDR3, the DNA is TGCGCCAGCAGCTTGGATCGGGGGGCACTGGTCTACGAGCAGTACTTC. It is translated as CASSLDRGALVYEQYF.

This clonotype occurred a few times. The chain employs TRBV7-2 and TRBJ1-1; 9 positions agree with TRBD1. Germline trimming cut 4 bases from V and 0 bases from J; bases unmatched to any gene: 0. The CDR3 runs 14 residues. Per germline, CDR1 SGHTA and CDR2 FQGNSA. The CDR3 DNA follows: TGTGCCAGCAGCTGGGACAGGGTGAACACTGAAGCTTTCTTT. It is translated as CASSWDRVNTEAFF.

This clonotype was observed a single time. V gene TRBV6-1 combines with J gene TRBJ2-1; D may be TRBD1 (5 bases). The germline gives CDR1 MNHNS, CDR2 SASEGT. The CDR3 covers 13 residues. V lost 8 bases to trimming and J lost 4 bases, with 12 bases between them. The CDR3 here is CASGAPKYNEQFF. DNA for the CDR3: TGTGCCAGCGGGGCACCCAAGTACAATGAGCAGTTCTTC.

In its sample, this clonotype was seen many times. The chain carries TRBV20-1 and TRBJ1-1; D might be TRBD1 (6 bases). The CDR3 is 13 amino acids. Germline loops: CDR1 DFQATT, CDR2 SNEGSKA (reference sequence). V was clipped by 6 bases and J by 5 bases, with 16 bases between them. As DNA, the CDR3 is TGCAGTGCCCCCGAGGGGGTGCGGACTGAAGCTTTCTTT. Translated: CSAPEGVRTEAFF.

This clonotype was detected many times. The V call is TRBV12-3 or TRBV12-4, the J call TRBJ2-1; a possible D gene is TRBD2 (5 bases). V gave up 11 bases and J gave up 6 bases, with 20 bases separating them. CDR3 size: 14 residues. Written as DNA, the CDR3 is TGTGCCTGCATGACCGGGATTAGGAGCAATGAGCAGTTCTTC. It codes for CACMTGIRSNEQFF.

Many counts were recorded for this clonotype. The V gene is TRBV2, the J gene TRBJ2-1; D gene unclear. Trimming removed 7 bases at V and 0 bases at J, with 7 bases between. The CDR3 runs 13 residues. CDR1 SNHLY and CDR2 FYNNEI come from the germline V gene. The CDR3 loop is CASMRSSYNEQFF. For the CDR3, the DNA is TGTGCCAGCATGAGAAGCTCCTACAATGAGCAGTTCTTC.

At least ten counts were recorded for this clonotype. This rearrangement joins TRBV4-3 to TRBJ2-2; TRBD2 matches 10 bases. The length of the CDR3 is 18 residues. V lost 3 bases to trimming and J lost 4 bases; unmatched junction nucleotides: 11. CDR1 is LGHNA, CDR2 YSLEER, per germline. The CDR3 spells CASSHFPLAGDSTGELFF. As DNA, the CDR3 is TGCGCCAGCAGCCATTTTCCTCTAGCGGGAGACTCCACCGGGGAGCTGTTTTTT.

This clonotype was recorded many times. The chain uses TRBV6-5 and TRBJ1-6; D remains ambiguous. Trimming removed 6 bases at V and 5 bases at J, with 11 bases between. This CDR3 is built from 14 residues. CDR1 and CDR2 from the germline V gene are MNHEY and SVGAGI. This CDR3 reads CASRDGLNNSPLHF. For the CDR3, the DNA is TGTGCCAGCAGAGACGGCTTGAATAATTCACCCCTCCACTTT.

This clonotype occurred a few times. The J gene is TRBJ1-1, the V gene TRBV29-1, with D unresolved. Germline CDR1 and CDR2: SQVTM and ANQGSEA. Trimming shortened V by 0 bases and J by 0 bases, and 8 bases separated the two germline ends. CDR3 length: 14 amino acids. The chain's CDR3 is CSVEDLPVNTEAFF. The CDR3 DNA sequence: TGCAGCGTTGAAGATTTACCAGTGAACACTGAAGCTTTCTTT.

This clonotype has a count of ten or more. This chain uses TRBV20-1 with TRBJ2-1; 11 bases fit TRBD2. This CDR3 has 17 residues. Germline CDR1 DFQATT, CDR2 SNEGSKA (reference sequence). The ends lost 1 base at V and 5 bases at J; junction bases unmatched: 10. CDR3 DNA: TGCAGTGCTAGAGTGCCTATAGAGACTAGCGGGAACAATGAGCAGTTCTTC. Protein sequence: CSARVPIETSGNNEQFF.

Ten or more counts support this clonotype. DNA for the CDR3: TGTGCCAGCAGCGCCATAGCGGATCAAGAGACCCAGTACTTC. Protein product: CASSAIADQETQYF. The chain recombines TRBV21-1 with TRBJ2-5; TRBD2 is the table's D call and was not checked against the DNA. TRBV21-1 is termed a pseudogene. This CDR3 has 14 amino acids.

There are a few counts of this clonotype. The chain recombines TRBV12-3 or TRBV12-4 with TRBJ2-1, with 12 bases fitting TRBD2. The CDR3 totals 15 residues. J gave up 7 bases and V 5 bases, and 6 bases lay outside the gene matches. The DNA for the CDR3 is TGTGCCAGCAGTGCTAGCGGGGGGGCCTTAAATGAGCAGTTCTTC. Encoded protein: CASSASGGALNEQFF.

At least ten counts were recorded for this clonotype. The chain has TRBV20-1 and TRBJ1-1, with D tentatively TRBD1 (6 bases). V lost 0 bases and J 1 base, leaving 9 bases between the germline ends. This CDR3 is built from 14 residues. Germline CDR1 and CDR2: DFQATT and SNEGSKA (reference sequence). The CDR3 region has the DNA TGCAGTGCTAGAGATCAGGGGACGAACACTGAAGCTTTCTTT. It specifies CSARDQGTNTEAFF.

This clonotype was recorded once. The chain links TRBV20-1 to TRBJ2-7; D unresolved. Germline CDR1 reads DFQATT; CDR2 reads SNEGSKA (reference sequence). Trimming took off 0 bases at V and 3 bases at J, with 18 bases between the two ends. The CDR3 loop spans 16 amino acids. CDR3 sequence (DNA): TGCAGTGCTAGAGATCCGGAAGCTCGTAATCTCTACGAGCAGTACTTC. It translates to CSARDPEARNLYEQYF.

V usage is TRBV5-5 and J usage is TRBJ1-6, with D perhaps matching TRBD1 (5 bases). The CDR3 is made up of 16 amino acids. Deletions cut 4 bases from V and 0 bases from J, with 11 bases between. CDR1 and CDR2 from the germline V gene are SGHKS and YYEKEE (reference sequence). CDR3 amino acids: CASSRDGSSYNSPLHF. In nucleotides, the CDR3 is TGTGCCAGCAGCCGGGACGGAAGCTCCTATAATTCACCCCTCCACTTT.

This clonotype came up once. A much larger clone differs by one base, so this may be a read error. The rearrangement uses TRBV27 and TRBJ1-1; tentatively, D is TRBD1 (6 bases). CDR1 MNHEY and CDR2 SMNVEV come from the germline V gene (reference sequence). Trimming left V 6 bases short and J 6 bases short, with 17 bases between. The CDR3 sequence is 14 residues long. The CDR3 nucleotides are TGTGCCAGCAGCCTACTTGAGGGGGTCGCTGAAGCTTTCTTT. This sequence encodes CASSLLEGVAEAFF.